The clone carrying this T cell receptor (beta chain) was picked up a small number of times. Antigen: not known. The source of the sample is a study of cytotoxic CD8 clonotypes in ibrutinib-treated CLL. Overall study: Sequencing produced an average of roughly 270,000 productive templates and 85,000 to 100,000 productive rearrangements per sample. General observations from the study: Upon ibrutinib response clonality rose, and upon progression it fell back toward baseline.

This table comes from immunoSEQ multiplex PCR, and its TCRdb copy is limited to in-frame clones, with some not included. The sample records roughly 200,000 clones, 72% being singletons. The source of this sequence is a human donor with chronic lymphocytic leukemia. The sample here was PBMCs, taken after 24 months of ibrutinib treatment.

The CDR3 is CASSLTGGSFFGANVLTF. The CDR3 region has the DNA TGTGCCAGCAGCCTGACAGGCGGAAGTTTCTTCGGGGCCAACGTCCTGACTTTC. The rearrangement links TRBV7-2 to TRBJ2-6; possible D gene TRBD1, 6 bases. V was shortened by 5 bases and J by 4 bases, with 21 bases between the two germline ends. CDR3 length equals 18 residues. CDR1 is SGHTA, CDR2 FQGNSA, per germline. Looking up the rest from reference TRBV7-2 and TRBJ2-6 gives the full variable domain: GAGVSQSPSNKVTEKGKDVELRCDPISGHTALYWYRQSLGQGLEFLIYFQGNSAPDKSGLPSDRFSAERTGGSVSTLTIQRTQQEDSAVYLCASSLTGGSFFGANVLTFGAGSRLTVL.